These 22 T cell receptor beta chains came from one sample sequenced in a study of T cells after yellow fever vaccination. Via MiXCR, TCRdb re-called the 5' RACE reads, giving one row per CDR3 protein. The sample has 250,000 to 300,000 distinct CDR3 sequences, roughly 5% seen once; the top ten hold 2.5% to 4%. The sequences come from CD4+ T cells sorted from PBMCs, collected on the day of the yellow fever booster vaccination. These receptor sequences come from a man between 18 and 35 years old who received the YFV17D yellow fever vaccine.

This clonotype was seen only a few times. The chain has TRBV4-3 and TRBJ1-5; D unclear. V lost 0 bases, J lost 6 bases, and 12 bases lay in between. Germline assignment: CDR1 LGHNA and CDR2 YSLEER. CDR3 length equals 15 residues. The CDR3 region has the DNA TGCGCCAGCAGCCAAGAAAGGAGGTCCGGTCAGCCCCAGCATTTT. Translated: CASSQERRSGQPQHF.

This clonotype was seen many times. The genes are TRBV7-2 and TRBJ2-3, with 7 bases identical to TRBD1. Germline CDR1 is SGHTA and CDR2 is FQGNSA. CDR3 length equals 15 residues. After removal of 5 bases from V and 5 bases from J, the junction contained 10 bases not matched to a gene. CDR3 nucleotide sequence: TGTGCCAGCAGCCCGATGACAGGGAGTAGAGATACGCAGTATTTT. As protein: CASSPMTGSRDTQYF. The variable domain in full, completed from reference TRBV7-2 and TRBJ2-3, reads GAGVSQSPSNKVTEKGKDVELRCDPISGHTALYWYRQSLGQGLEFLIYFQGNSAPDKSGLPSDRFSAERTGGSVSTLTIQRTQQEDSAVYLCASSPMTGSRDTQYFGPGTRLTVL.

This sequence joins TRBV12-3 or TRBV12-4 and TRBJ1-4; D not certain. The CDR3 is 16 amino acids. Trimming pared 1 base from V and 3 bases from J, leaving 12 bases between. DNA for the CDR3: TGTGCCAGCAGTTTAGTCTACGGTCAGCCTAATGAAAAACTGTTTTTT. It specifies CASSLVYGQPNEKLFF.

This clonotype was seen repeatedly, ten times or more. V gene TRBV20-1 combines with J gene TRBJ1-6; a weak D match, TRBD1 (5 bases). CDR3 length: 15 amino acids. Germline CDR1 is DFQATT and CDR2 is SNEGSKA (reference sequence). CDR3 residues: CSVTAPSSYNSPLHF. As DNA, the CDR3 is TGCAGCGTGACAGCCCCGAGCTCCTATAATTCACCCCTCCACTTT.

The chain has TRBV6-1 and TRBJ1-3, with 7 positions matching TRBD1. The V gene's germline CDR1 is MNHNS and CDR2 SASEGT. This CDR3 comprises 17 residues. V shed 6 bases and J 4 bases; nucleotides not matched to a gene: 15. Here the CDR3 reads CASSPHRQGGIGNTIYF. CDR3 nucleotides: TGTGCCAGCAGCCCCCATCGACAGGGAGGAATCGGAAACACCATATATTTT.

A few counts support this clonotype. The chain joins TRBV6-1 to TRBJ1-1; D not resolved. The length of the CDR3 is 16 residues. Trimming cost V 2 bases and J 0 bases, with 13 bases left between them. Per the germline V gene, CDR1 is MNHNS and CDR2 is SASEGT. CDR3: CASSERKSALNTEAFF. CDR3 coding DNA: TGTGCCAGCAGTGAACGGAAGAGTGCCCTGAACACTGAAGCTTTCTTT.

This chain connects TRBV7-2 to TRBJ2-3, with TRBD2 matching 9 bases. The germline V gene has CDR1 SGHTA and CDR2 FQGNSA. With 4 bases clipped from V and 5 bases from J, the junction kept 7 bases outside the gene matches. The CDR3 totals 15 residues. DNA of the CDR3: TGTGCCAGCAGCTCTAAGCGGGGGGTGGTAGATACGCAGTATTTT. It specifies CASSSKRGVVDTQYF.

This clonotype was counted at least ten times. V gene TRBV4-3 combines with J gene TRBJ1-6, with D unclear. V lost 1 base and J 6 bases, leaving 13 bases between the germline ends. The CDR3 consists of 16 residues. Germline CDR1 is LGHNA and CDR2 is YSLEER. The CDR3 loop reads CASSQGNGAINSPLHF. CDR3 in DNA: TGCGCCAGCAGCCAAGGAAACGGCGCGATTAATTCACCCCTCCACTTT.

This clonotype was seen a handful of times. The rearrangement uses TRBV7-9 and TRBJ2-1; D is ambiguous. This CDR3 is built from 12 residues. The V end was cut by 9 bases, the J end by 3 bases, with 9 bases between. The V gene's germline CDR1 is SEHNR and CDR2 FQNEAQ (reference sequence). Here the CDR3 DNA reads TGTGCCAGTGGACCTTTCTACAATGAGCAGTTCTTC. It codes for CASGPFYNEQFF.

V usage is TRBV5-4 and J usage is TRBJ1-4; 10 bases agree with TRBD1. After removal of 5 bases from V and 6 bases from J, the junction contained 4 bases not matched to a gene. CDR1 and CDR2 from the germline V gene are SGHNT and YYREEE (reference sequence). This CDR3 contains 14 residues. CDR3 in amino acids: CASRSGTGDEKLFF. The CDR3, as DNA: TGTGCCAGCAGGTCCGGGACAGGGGATGAAAAACTGTTTTTT.

The genes are TRBV4-3 and TRBJ2-7; 12 bases map to TRBD2. The CDR3 extends over 18 amino acids. The V and J ends lost 0 bases and 5 bases, in that order; junction bases with no gene match: 11. The germline CDR1 and CDR2 sequences are LGHNA and YSLEER. CDR3 loop: CASSQDLPSGGARNEQYV. The CDR3 coding sequence is TGCGCCAGCAGCCAAGATCTCCCTAGCGGGGGGGCTAGGAACGAGCAGTACGTC.

This chain links TRBV5-1 with TRBJ2-4; weak D call: TRBD1 (6 bases). Germline lookup yields CDR1 SGHRS and CDR2 YFSETQ. The CDR3 is 14 amino acids. V dropped 0 bases and J dropped 7 bases, with 11 bases sitting between them. The CDR3 spells CASSLDRERNIQYF. The CDR3 DNA follows: TGCGCCAGCAGCTTGGACAGGGAGCGTAACATTCAGTACTTC.

This chain uses TRBV18 with TRBJ2-7, with D possibly matching TRBD1 (7 bases). Trimming stripped 3 bases from V and 6 bases from J, with 21 bases between. Looked up from germline, CDR1 is KGHSH and CDR2 is LQKENI. This CDR3 spans 16 amino acids. CDR3 DNA sequence: TGTGCCAGCTCACCGCAGGGGGGCGCGGAATTAGGCGAGCAGTACTTC. As protein: CASSPQGGAELGEQYF.

This chain joins TRBV10-3 and TRBJ2-3; D perhaps matches TRBD1 (5 bases). CDR1 and CDR2 (germline): ENHRY, SYGVKD. The CDR3 runs 13 residues. Trimming removed 0 bases from V and 5 bases from J, with 6 bases in between. The CDR3 DNA is TGTGCCATCAGTGAGTCAGGGGTAGATACGCAGTATTTT. The encoded protein is CAISESGVDTQYF.

In its sample, this clonotype was seen a few times. The V and J genes are TRBV11-2 and TRBJ2-1, with 7 bases fitting TRBD1. CDR3 length: 13 residues. J gave up 9 bases and V 5 bases, and 7 bases lay outside the gene matches. CDR1 is SGHAT and CDR2 is FQNNGV in the germline V gene. CDR3 DNA: TGTGCCAGCAGCACCAGACAGGGCGGTGAGCAGTTCTTC. It is translated as CASSTRQGGEQFF.

This clonotype was observed a few times. The chain joins TRBV4-1 to TRBJ1-3, with TRBD1 matching over 7 bases. The trim removed 3 bases at V and 1 base at J, leaving 9 bases unmatched. The CDR3 sequence is 17 residues long. Germline V gives CDR1 MGHRA, CDR2 YSYEKL. The chain's CDR3 is CASSQPTQGSSGNTIYF. In DNA form, the CDR3 reads TGCGCCAGCAGCCAGCCAACACAGGGGTCTTCTGGAAACACCATATATTTT.

This clonotype has more than one count but fewer than ten. The chain combines TRBV28 with TRBJ2-1; the D gene could be TRBD1 or TRBD2 (5 bases each). Germline assignment: CDR1 MDHEN and CDR2 SYDVKM. Trimming cost V 5 bases and J 12 bases, with 20 bases left between them. The CDR3 loop spans 14 amino acids. The CDR3 region has the DNA TGTGCCAGCAGTGGTAGTACCTTAGCTGGGGGGCAGTTCTTC. Translating gives CASSGSTLAGGQFF.

The rearrangement joins TRBV7-9 to TRBJ1-5; D is perhaps TRBD1 (6 bases). CDR3 length: 14 residues. Between the trimmed V and J ends, which lost 5 bases and 4 bases, there was a span of 12 bases. Germline CDR1 SEHNR, CDR2 FQNEAQ (reference sequence). In nucleotides, the CDR3 is TGTGCCAGCAGCAGCAGCAGGGGTAATCAGCCCCAGCATTTT. It specifies CASSSSRGNQPQHF.

This clonotype was counted a few times. The rearrangement links TRBV15 to TRBJ1-4; D remains ambiguous. With 0 bases removed from V and 6 bases from J, the gap between germline ends came to 8 bases. Germline V gives CDR1 LNHNV, CDR2 YYDKDF (reference sequence). The CDR3 spans 14 residues. For the CDR3, the DNA is TGTGCCACCAGCAGAGATTGGGTCGATGAAAAACTGTTTTTT. Protein sequence: CATSRDWVDEKLFF. Drawing the rest from reference TRBV15 and TRBJ1-4, the complete variable domain is DAMVIQNPRYQVTQFGKPVTLSCSQTLNHNVMYWYQQKSSQAPKLLFHYYDKDFNNEADTPDNFQSRRPNTSFCFLDIRSPGLGDTAMYLCATSRDWVDEKLFFGSGTQLSVL.

The chain links TRBV5-1 to TRBJ1-6; D not resolved. CDR3 size: 12 residues. V dropped 4 bases and J dropped 12 bases, with 11 bases sitting between them. The germline CDR1 and CDR2 sequences are SGHRS and YFSETQ. CDR3 sequence: CASSAGSRPLHF. The CDR3 region has the DNA TGCGCCAGCAGCGCCGGGAGCCGACCCCTCCACTTT.

About this clonotype itself: Being one base from a much bigger clone, this may be a read error. The chain joins TRBV9 to TRBJ1-2, with 7 bases identical to TRBD1. The junction had 5 bases not matched to a gene; V was cut back by 1 base and J by 2 bases. CDR1 and CDR2 from the germline V gene are SGDLS and YYNGEE. This CDR3 is 15 amino acids long. CDR3 DNA sequence: TGTGCCAGCAGCGTACCGAGGGGGCGAAACTATGGCTACACCTTC. This sequence encodes CASSVPRGRNYGYTF.

V usage is TRBV28 and J usage is TRBJ1-1; the D is unclear. There are 14 residues in the CDR3. V was pared by 6 bases and J by 5 bases, with 16 bases between. Germline lookup yields CDR1 MDHEN and CDR2 SYDVKM. CDR3 region: CASSSLESGTEAFF. The CDR3 nucleotides read TGTGCCAGCAGCAGCCTAGAGTCGGGGACTGAAGCTTTCTTT.